This TCR beta chain appears in the sequencing data of a study of shared clonotypes between healthy human individuals. The CDR3 spans 17 residues. CDR1 and CDR2 (germline): LNHDA, SQIVND (reference sequence). Trimming shortened V by 1 base and J by 5 bases, and 17 bases separated the two germline ends. Data came from immunoSEQ multiplex PCR; TCRdb stores just in-frame clones and leaves some out. Here the sample spans more than 450,000 clones, 79% being singletons. The chain carries TRBV19 and TRBJ2-2; D may correspond to TRBD1 or TRBD2 (5 bases each). The sequencing sample was made of PBMCs. This TCR was sampled from a woman in her 40s in good health. Some clones in this sample may be carry-over from other donors' samples. The DNA for the CDR3 is TGTGCCAGTAGTATAGTGAAAGGGACGAGGAGAACCGGGGAGCTGTTTTTT. It codes for CASSIVKGTRRTGELFF.